The 9 T cell receptor beta chains listed next were all sequenced from one sample in a study of shared clonotypes between healthy human individuals. Naive CD8 populations comprised CD45RO-negative cells positively selected for CCR7, excluding terminally differentiated effector memory CD45RA+ cells. Measured with immunoSEQ multiplex PCR; TCRdb has only the in-frame clones, and not every one. Among roughly 1,800,000 clones listed, approximately 94% were seen once. Material: naive CD8+ T cells sorted from blood. These receptors all come from a man aged 18 to 35 in good health.

The chain links TRBV28 to TRBJ2-7; 10 bases line up with TRBD1. Germline values: CDR1 MDHEN, CDR2 SYDVKM. Trimming cost V 4 bases and J 3 bases; bases outside gene matches: 6. The CDR3 spans 15 residues. CDR3 bases: TGTGCCAGCAGTTCCAGGGGGACAGGGGACTACGAGCAGTACTTC. This codes for CASSSRGTGDYEQYF. Together with reference TRBV28 and TRBJ2-7, the CDR3 gives the full variable domain: DVKVTQSSRYLVKRTGEKVFLECVQDMDHENMFWYRQDPGLGLRLIYFSYDVKMKEKGDIPEGYSVSREKKERFSLILESASTNQTSMYLCASSSRGTGDYEQYFGPGTRLTVT.

This chain uses TRBV5-7 with TRBJ1-4, with 7 positions matching TRBD1. Being an ORF, TRBV5-7 has a function that is uncertain. V lost 4 bases, J lost 4 bases, and 10 bases stayed unmatched. The CDR3 totals 16 residues. CDR3 in DNA: TGTGCCAGCAGCCTGGAAGGGACAGTCCTTAATGAAAAACTGTTTTTT. It translates to CASSLEGTVLNEKLFF.

V is TRBV29-1 and J is TRBJ1-2; 8 positions match TRBD1. The CDR3 covers 12 residues. J lost 8 bases, V lost 7 bases, and 9 bases had no gene match. The germline CDR1 and CDR2 sequences are SQVTM and ANQGSEA. In DNA form, the CDR3 reads TGCAGCGCCATACAGGGGGACAAAGGCTACACCTTC. It encodes CSAIQGDKGYTF.

This chain uses TRBV7-6 with TRBJ2-5, with D possibly matching TRBD1 (5 bases). CDR1 SGHVS and CDR2 FNYEAQ come from the germline V gene. V lost 2 bases, J lost 9 bases, and 16 bases lay in between. The CDR3 length is 14 residues. In DNA, the CDR3 is TGTGCCAGCAGCTTAAGCCAACGCAGGGAAGCCCAGTACTTC. This sequence encodes CASSLSQRREAQYF.

The V call is TRBV6-1, the J call TRBJ1-6; 7 bases line up with TRBD1. The CDR3 covers 18 residues. Germline CDR1 reads MNHNS; CDR2 reads SASEGT. V lost 3 bases and J lost 0; bases outside the gene matches: 8. The CDR3 DNA reads as TGTGCCAGCAGTGAGGGACAGCCTTCAAGCTCCTATAATTCACCCCTCCACTTT. Translation gives CASSEGQPSSSYNSPLHF.

J is TRBJ1-1 and V is TRBV7-6; no firm D call. V lost 2 bases to trimming and J lost 2 bases, with 15 bases between them. The germline V gene has CDR1 SGHVS and CDR2 FNYEAQ. The length of the CDR3 is 16 residues. CDR3 sequence (DNA): TGTGCCAGCAGCTTAACTTCGTCCGGGTTCAACACTGAAGCTTTCTTT. Protein: CASSLTSSGFNTEAFF.

V is TRBV6-1 and J is TRBJ1-6; D is ambiguous. The CDR3 is 17 residues long. Germline lookup yields CDR1 MNHNS and CDR2 SASEGT. V was pared by 2 bases and J by 9 bases, with 20 bases between. The CDR3 loop is CASSETPPVWGGSPLHF. CDR3 sequence (DNA): TGTGCCAGCAGTGAAACCCCCCCTGTATGGGGAGGTTCACCCCTCCACTTT.

The chain carries TRBV2 and TRBJ2-4, with TRBD1 identical over 9 bases. The V segment lost 4 bases and the J segment 7 bases; nucleotides outside the gene matches: 2. The CDR3 is 13 amino acids. Looked up from germline, CDR1 is SNHLY and CDR2 is FYNNEI. The CDR3 DNA sequence: TGTGCCAGCAGTGCAGGGACAGGGAACATTCAGTACTTC. Residues: CASSAGTGNIQYF.

The V and J genes are TRBV6-4 and TRBJ2-1; D is possibly TRBD1 (5 bases). Per germline, CDR1 MRHNA and CDR2 SNTAGT. The CDR3 has 15 amino acids. V was pared by 4 bases and J by 3 bases, with 13 bases between. The CDR3 DNA sequence: TGTGCCAGCAGTGTAGACAGTGGAAACTACAATGAGCAGTTCTTC. Translating it yields CASSVDSGNYNEQFF.